This record looks at one TCR beta chain sequence and its context. The antigen remains undetermined. This entry is derived from a study of post-analysis software for immune sequencing data. Study outcomes and limitations: Four or five TRBV segments were more frequent in patients than controls; TRBV5-6, TRBV5-1 and TRBV20-1 belonged to this group.

Trimming shortened V by 6 bases and J by 4 bases, and 15 bases separated the two germline ends. This CDR3 comprises 13 residues. The germline CDR1 and CDR2 sequences are SQVTM and ANQGSEA. Unique molecular identifiers had been added to the TCR beta cDNA libraries. Via MiXCR, TCRdb re-called the PCR reads, giving one row per CDR3 protein. Among around 710,000 distinct CDR3 sequences, 35% to 55% were seen once, and the ten largest hold 4% to 5%. This TCR was recovered from a girl aged 5-17 years with multiple sclerosis. The rearrangement joins TRBV29-1 to TRBJ2-5; weak D call: TRBD2 (5 bases). The sequenced material came from blood. In DNA form, the CDR3 reads TGCAGCGTCATGATCGGGGTCGGAGAGACCCAGTACTTC. Protein: CSVMIGVGETQYF.